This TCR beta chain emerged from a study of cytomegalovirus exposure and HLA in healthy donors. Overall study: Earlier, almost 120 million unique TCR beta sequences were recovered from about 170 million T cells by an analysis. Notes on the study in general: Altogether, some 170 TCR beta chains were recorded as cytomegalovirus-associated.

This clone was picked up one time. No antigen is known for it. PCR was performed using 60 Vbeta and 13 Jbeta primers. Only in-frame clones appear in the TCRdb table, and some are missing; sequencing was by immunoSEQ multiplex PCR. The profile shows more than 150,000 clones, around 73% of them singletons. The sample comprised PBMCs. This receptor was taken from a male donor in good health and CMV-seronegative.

Written as DNA, the CDR3 is TGTGCCAGCAGCCCCCCCCGGTTTGGCTACACCTTC. Its protein is CASSPPRFGYTF. V usage is TRBV28 and J usage is TRBJ1-2; D not certain. CDR1 and CDR2 from the germline V gene are MDHEN and SYDVKM. V lost 6 bases and J 7 bases, leaving 12 bases between the germline ends. The CDR3 runs 12 residues.